These 18 T cell receptor beta chains came from one sample sequenced in a study of a mutant IDH1 vaccine in newly diagnosed glioma. Time point described: week 11, during vaccination. With topical imiquimod, each dose of the vaccine consisted of 300 ug of mutant IDH1 20-mer peptide. The repertoire was sequenced with immunoSEQ multiplex PCR; TCRdb's copy has only in-frame clones and lacks some. The sample consists of some 23,000 clones, about 80% of them appearing once. No antigen has been assigned to these receptors. Sequenced here: PBMCs, sampled from a glioma patient whose treatment included an IDH1 peptide vaccine. These receptors were obtained from a woman aged 18 to 35 with glioma.

A remark on this clone: Relative to the germline gene, one junction end is altered; a read error may explain this. J is TRBJ2-2 and V is TRBV7-7; D unresolved. The CDR3 totals 14 residues. CDR1 is SSHAT, CDR2 FNYEAQ, per germline (reference sequence). The CDR3 nucleotides are TGTGCTAGCAGCCTCCGACATGTGACCGGGGAGCTGTTTTTT. Protein: CASSLRHVTGELFF. The full variable domain, rest sourced from reference TRBV7-7 and TRBJ2-2, is GAGVSQSPRYKVTKRGQDVTLRCDPISSHATLYWYQQALGQGPEFLTYFNYEAQPDKSGLPSDRFSAERPEGSISTLTIQRTEQRDSAMYRCASSLRHVTGELFFGEGSRLTVL.

The J gene is TRBJ1-2, the V gene TRBV6-5; possible D gene TRBD1, 6 bases. Germline CDR1 MNHEY, CDR2 SVGAGI. The CDR3 totals 14 residues. V lost 6 bases and J 4 bases, leaving 15 bases between the germline ends. The CDR3 is CASSESGVGYGYTF. The DNA of the CDR3 is TGTGCCAGCAGCGAATCAGGGGTGGGCTATGGCTACACCTTC.

The chain uses TRBV6-6 and TRBJ1-2, with no clear D. Trimming took 10 bases from V and 8 from J, leaving 26 bases between them. This CDR3 is 15 amino acids long. Germline V gives CDR1 MNHNY, CDR2 SVGAGI (reference sequence). The CDR3 region is CATRKVLLGQRGYTF. CDR3 bases: TGTGCCACCCGAAAAGTTTTGCTCGGGCAAAGAGGCTACACCTTC.

This clone occurred once. The V and J genes are TRBV5-5 and TRBJ2-5, with D tentatively TRBD1 (5 bases). Between the trimmed V and J ends, which lost 7 bases and 4 bases, there was a span of 14 bases. Germline assignment: CDR1 SGHKS and CDR2 YYEKEE (reference sequence). This CDR3 has 13 residues. DNA of the CDR3: TGTGCCAGCCAGGGATTGGGCGGAGAGACCCAGTACTTC. It yields the protein CASQGLGGETQYF.

The J gene is TRBJ2-3, the V gene TRBV9, with a possible D match to TRBD2 (5 bases). This CDR3 is 16 amino acids long. V was cut by 4 bases and J by 0 bases, with 15 bases left in between. The V gene's germline CDR1 is SGDLS and CDR2 YYNGEE. The CDR3 spells CASSRSTGSSTDTQYF. The CDR3 region has the DNA TGTGCCAGCAGCCGAAGTACGGGGTCTAGCACAGATACGCAGTATTTT.

This clone was counted a few times. The chain joins TRBV11-2 to TRBJ1-1; 9 bases line up with TRBD1. V was pared by 0 bases and J by 11 bases, with 4 bases of the junction left unmatched. The CDR3 runs to 13 residues. Per the germline V gene, CDR1 is SGHAT and CDR2 is FQNNGV. The CDR3: CASSLEGTGFAFF. Written as DNA, the CDR3 is TGTGCCAGCAGCTTAGAGGGGACAGGGTTCGCTTTCTTT.

This clone has just a few counts. The chain links TRBV6-5 to TRBJ1-4; unclear D gene. The ends were cut back, 0 bases at V and 2 bases at J, with 10 bases in the middle. Germline assignment: CDR1 MNHEY and CDR2 SVGAGI. The CDR3 covers 16 residues. CDR3 in amino acids: CASSYSITATNEKLFF. In DNA form, the CDR3 reads TGTGCCAGCAGTTACTCGATAACGGCGACTAATGAAAAACTGTTTTTT.

The V gene is TRBV28, the J gene TRBJ1-3; D is uncertain. From germline, CDR1 is MDHEN and CDR2 SYDVKM. Trimming removed 4 bases from V and 2 bases from J, with 9 bases in between. This CDR3 comprises 14 residues. The CDR3 spells CASSSGMPGNTIYF. The CDR3 DNA reads TGTGCCAGCAGTTCCGGGATGCCTGGAAACACCATATATTTT.

The chain recombines TRBV5-4 with TRBJ2-2, with D unclear. This CDR3 has 16 amino acids. CDR1 is SGHNT and CDR2 is YYREEE in the germline V gene (reference sequence). Trimming stripped 4 bases from V and 1 base from J, with 14 bases between. The CDR3 DNA reads as TGTGCCAGCAGCCACCCCCGGCAGGAGAACACCGGGGAGCTGTTTTTT. Translated, it gives CASSHPRQENTGELFF.

The chain is built from TRBV5-1 and TRBJ1-1; D ambiguous. V was trimmed by 0 bases and J by 1 base, leaving 10 bases between them. Germline loops: CDR1 SGHRS, CDR2 YFSETQ. The CDR3 sequence is 15 residues long. CDR3 protein: CASSLENRENTEAFF. CDR3 coding DNA: TGCGCCAGCAGCTTGGAGAACCGAGAGAACACTGAAGCTTTCTTT. The complete variable domain, with remaining parts taken from reference TRBV5-1 and TRBJ1-1, reads KAGVTQTPRYLIKTRGQQVTLSCSPISGHRSVSWYQQTPGQGLQFLFEYFSETQRNKGNFPGRFSGRQFSNSRSEMNVSTLELGDSALYLCASSLENRENTEAFFGQGTRLTVV.

This chain uses TRBV4-1 with TRBJ1-4; unclear D gene. CDR1 is MGHRA and CDR2 is YSYEKL in the germline V gene. Deletions cut 0 bases from V and 4 bases from J, with 9 bases between. This CDR3 spans 15 amino acids. The CDR3 sequence is CASSQESQRNEKLFF. The CDR3 DNA follows: TGCGCCAGCAGCCAAGAAAGCCAGCGTAATGAAAAACTGTTTTTT.

This clone occurred a few times. The chain has TRBV29-1 and TRBJ1-1; no clear D. The germline gives CDR1 SQVTM, CDR2 ANQGSEA. Trimming pared 3 bases from V and 0 bases from J, leaving 8 bases between. CDR3 length equals 13 residues. This chain's CDR3 is CSVDSGMNTEAFF. Here the CDR3 DNA reads TGCAGCGTTGATAGCGGGATGAACACTGAAGCTTTCTTT.

The chain has TRBV19 and TRBJ1-3, with a possible D match to TRBD1 (6 bases). Trimming shortened V by 7 bases and J by 5 bases, and 12 bases separated the two germline ends. Germline V gene data show CDR1 as LNHDA and CDR2 as SQIVND (reference sequence). CDR3 length: 13 amino acids. The CDR3 reads CASNLQGRNTIYF. CDR3 coding DNA: TGTGCCAGTAACCTACAGGGACGAAACACCATATATTTT.

The chain employs TRBV18 and TRBJ2-1; 8 nucleotides line up with TRBD2. Trimming at V came to 2 bases and at J to 0 bases, leaving 9 bases not matched to a gene. The CDR3 is made up of 18 amino acids. CDR1 is KGHSH and CDR2 is LQKENI in the germline V gene. The CDR3 nucleotides are TGTGCCAGCTCACCAAATTTAAGCGGGGGCAGCTCCTACAATGAGCAGTTCTTC. This gives the protein CASSPNLSGGSSYNEQFF. Filled out from reference TRBV18 and TRBJ2-1, the complete variable domain reads NAGVMQNPRHLVRRRGQEARLRCSPMKGHSHVYWYRQLPEEGLKFMVYLQKENIIDESGMPKERFSAEFPKEGPSILRIQQVVRGDSAAYFCASSPNLSGGSSYNEQFFGPGTRLTVL.

A single count supports this clone. Other DNA sequences in the sample encode the same CDR3. The V and J genes are TRBV29-1 and TRBJ1-2; no clear D. The CDR3 runs 11 residues. The germline V gene has CDR1 SQVTM and CDR2 ANQGSEA. V shed 3 bases and J shed 8 bases, with 10 bases lying between them. The CDR3 DNA reads as TGCAGCGTTGAGGAAGGGCTGGGCTACACCTTC. Translation: CSVEEGLGYTF.

The chain joins TRBV6-1 to TRBJ1-5, with a weak D call TRBD1 (6 bases). The CDR3 loop spans 14 amino acids. Germline V gene sequence: CDR1 MNHNS, CDR2 SASEGT. V was cut by 2 bases and J by 4 bases, with 9 bases left in between. The CDR3 nucleotides read TGTGCCAGCAGTGAACAAGGGGGTAATCAGCCCCAGCATTTT. Protein sequence: CASSEQGGNQPQHF.

The rearrangement joins TRBV30 to TRBJ1-1, with TRBD1 as a possible D gene (6 bases). Germline V lookup: CDR1 GTSNPN, CDR2 SVGIG (reference sequence). With 1 base removed from V and 2 bases from J, the gap between germline ends came to 17 bases. The CDR3 spans 16 residues. The CDR3 protein is CAWSAGWGRGNTEAFF. The CDR3 DNA reads as TGTGCCTGGAGTGCAGGGTGGGGCAGGGGAAACACTGAAGCTTTCTTT.

The chain recombines TRBV6-4 with TRBJ2-2; D is possibly TRBD1 (6 bases). In germline, CDR1 is MRHNA, CDR2 SNTAGT. The CDR3 runs 14 residues. V was shortened by 4 bases and J by 5 bases, with 11 bases between the two germline ends. The CDR3 loop reads CASSGTGPTGELFF. CDR3 nucleotides: TGTGCCAGCAGTGGAACAGGGCCAACCGGGGAGCTGTTTTTT.